One sample yielded the 5 T cell receptor beta chains listed below, sequenced in a study of tissue T cells after allogeneic stem cell transplantation. Measured with immunoSEQ multiplex PCR; TCRdb has only the in-frame clones, and not every one. This table holds around 24,000 clones, about 90% found once. The sequencing used blood, collected before transplantation. Source of these receptors: a male donor older than 55 who later had graft-versus-host disease after an allogeneic stem cell transplant.

V is TRBV12-3 or TRBV12-4 and J is TRBJ2-5; 9 nucleotides align to TRBD1. CDR3 length: 13 amino acids. V lost 6 bases, J lost 7 bases, and 6 bases stayed unmatched. The CDR3 nucleotides are TGTGCCAGCAGGGAACAGGGGGCCGGGACCCAGTACTTC. Amino acid sequence: CASREQGAGTQYF.

The V and J genes are TRBV4-2 and TRBJ2-5; TRBD2 agrees at 13 bases. Germline values: CDR1 LGHNA, CDR2 YNFKEQ. The V and J ends lost 1 base and 4 bases, in that order; junction bases with no gene match: 0. This CDR3 contains 15 residues. This chain's CDR3 is CASSQGTSGRETQYF. The CDR3 coding sequence is TGTGCCAGCAGCCAAGGGACTAGCGGGAGAGAGACCCAGTACTTC.

The chain employs TRBV5-1 and TRBJ2-7; 9 bases are a match to TRBD2. Unmatched junction bases numbered 4, after V lost 0 bases and J lost 3 bases. The CDR3 runs to 15 residues. Germline CDR1 is SGHRS and CDR2 is YFSETQ. CDR3 loop: CASSLDPSGNYEQYF. The CDR3 DNA follows: TGCGCCAGCAGCTTGGATCCTAGCGGGAACTACGAGCAGTACTTC.

The chain carries TRBV6-6 and TRBJ2-3, with 13 bases matching TRBD2. Germline values: CDR1 MNHNY, CDR2 SVGAGI (reference sequence). J gave up 8 bases and V 6 bases, and 11 bases lay outside the gene matches. The CDR3 has 16 amino acids. In DNA form, the CDR3 reads TGTGCCAGCAGCGAACGACTAGCGGGAGGCGTCGTTACGCAGTATTTT. Translating gives CASSERLAGGVVTQYF.

The V gene is TRBV30, the J gene TRBJ2-7; 7 bases are a match to TRBD1. The CDR3 runs 13 residues. Trimming at V came to 7 bases and at J to 3 bases, leaving 9 bases not matched to a gene. Germline V CDR1 and CDR2: GTSNPN, SVGIG (reference sequence). CDR3 sequence (DNA): TGTGCCTTTTCGACAGGGAAAGGCTACGAGCAGTACTTC. Residues: CAFSTGKGYEQYF. The full variable domain, rest sourced from reference TRBV30 and TRBJ2-7, is SQTIHQWPATLVQPVGSPLSLECTVEGTSNPNLYWYRQAAGRGLQLLFYSVGIGQISSEVPQNLSASRPQDRQFILSSKKLLLSDSGFYLCAFSTGKGYEQYFGPGTRLTVT.